These 14 T cell receptor beta chains share one sample of origin, sequenced in a study of T cells expressing NK-cell markers. TCRdb reprocessed the 5' RACE reads and reports one entry per CDR3 protein, with no DNA. Here the sample table reports 440,000 or so distinct CDR3 sequences. The sample consisted of blood T cells: a sorted CD56 or NKG2C T cell subset, CD4+ or CD8+ T cells, or bulk PBMC T cells (not recorded which). All receptors derive from a woman aged 18-70 years in good health.

V is TRBV11-2 and J is TRBJ1-5; the TCRdb call, TRBD1, lacks DNA for checking. CDR1 and CDR2 (germline): SGHAT, FQNNGV. CDR3 length: 14 residues. The CDR3 sequence: CASSRTGVGQPQHF.

The genes are TRBV7-2 and TRBJ2-7. Germline V gene lookup returns CDR1 SGHTA and CDR2 FQGNSA. The CDR3 runs 12 residues. This chain's CDR3 is CASSSIPYEQYF. The whole variable domain, filled in from reference TRBV7-2 and TRBJ2-7, reads GAGVSQSPSNKVTEKGKDVELRCDPISGHTALYWYRQSLGQGLEFLIYFQGNSAPDKSGLPSDRFSAERTGGSVSTLTIQRTQQEDSAVYLCASSSIPYEQYFGPGTRLTVT.

The chain links TRBV14 to TRBJ2-1; TCRdb returns TRBD1, unconfirmable since there is no DNA. The length of the CDR3 is 15 residues. Germline V CDR1 and CDR2: SGHDN, FVKESK. This CDR3 is CASSQGSRPYNEQFF.

The rearrangement uses TRBV7-8 and TRBJ1-1; no DNA is available, so the TRBD1 call from TCRdb remains unchecked. Germline V gene sequence: CDR1 SGHVS, CDR2 FQNEAQ. The CDR3 extends over 15 amino acids. Here the CDR3 reads CASSLDKRGGTEAFF.

The rearrangement joins TRBV7-2 to TRBJ2-1. The CDR3 totals 15 residues. The V gene's germline CDR1 is SGHTA and CDR2 FQGNSA. The CDR3 region is CASSGSASSYNEQFF.

V and J are TRBV10-3 and TRBJ1-4; as DNA is missing, the TRBD1 call by TCRdb cannot be tested. Germline V gene data show CDR1 as ENHRY and CDR2 as SYGVKD. CDR3 length: 16 amino acids. The CDR3 here is CATGTGIVATNEKLFF.

The chain recombines TRBV24-1 with TRBJ2-3; TCRdb names TRBD2, which stays unverified in the absence of DNA. This CDR3 is 17 amino acids long. Germline V CDR1 and CDR2: KGHDR, SFDVKD. CDR3 residues: CATSDPFQRGTTDTQYF.

V usage is TRBV7-2 and J usage is TRBJ2-3; TCRdb proposes TRBD1, but this gene call is untestable without DNA. The CDR3 is 17 residues long. Per germline, CDR1 SGHTA and CDR2 FQGNSA. CDR3 region: CASSPPGGSVSTDTQYF.

CDR3 sequence reads: CASSRGTSGGPSGQDTQYF. The V and J genes are TRBV11-1 and TRBJ2-3; TCRdb calls TRBD2, which cannot be checked without DNA. The CDR3 is 19 residues long. CDR1 is SGHAT, CDR2 FQDESV, per germline (reference sequence).

V gene TRBV6-2 or TRBV6-3 combines with J gene TRBJ1-5; TCRdb designates TRBD1, a call that cannot be tested without DNA. Germline values: CDR1 MNHEY, CDR2 SVGEGT. There are 17 residues in the CDR3. CDR3 sequence reads: CASSGGTAQVSNQPQHF.

J is TRBJ2-1 and V is TRBV3-1; the TCRdb D gene call, TRBD2, has no DNA to confirm it. This CDR3 comprises 15 residues. Germline lookup yields CDR1 LGHDT and CDR2 YNNKEL (reference sequence). CDR3 sequence reads: CASSRSAARAIEQFF.

The V and J genes are TRBV9 and TRBJ2-4; no DNA is available, so the TRBD1 call from TCRdb remains unchecked. CDR1 and CDR2 (germline): SGDLS, YYNGEE. The CDR3 is 15 residues long. CDR3 loop: CASSVGTGGWNIQYF.

V usage is TRBV4-1 and J usage is TRBJ2-7; there is no DNA to check the TCRdb D call of TRBD1. The CDR3 sequence is 14 residues long. Looked up from germline, CDR1 is MGHRA and CDR2 is YSYEKL. The CDR3 sequence is CASSQAGVTYEQYF.

The chain recombines TRBV12-3 or TRBV12-4 with TRBJ2-5. The CDR3 consists of 13 residues. The CDR3 here is CANRRVRQETQYF.